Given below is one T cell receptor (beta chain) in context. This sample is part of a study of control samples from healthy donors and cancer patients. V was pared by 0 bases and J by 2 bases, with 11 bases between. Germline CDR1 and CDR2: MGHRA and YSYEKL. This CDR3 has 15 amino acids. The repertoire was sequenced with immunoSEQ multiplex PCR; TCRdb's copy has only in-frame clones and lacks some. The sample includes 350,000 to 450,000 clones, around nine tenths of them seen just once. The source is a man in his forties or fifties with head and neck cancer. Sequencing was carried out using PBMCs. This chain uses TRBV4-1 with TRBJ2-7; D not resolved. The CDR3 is CASSQDSSNTYEQYF. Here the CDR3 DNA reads TGCGCCAGCAGCCAAGATTCTTCTAATACCTACGAGCAGTACTTC.